This is a list of T cell receptor beta chains from one sample in a study of blood T cells in healthy people across ages. TCRdb used MiXCR to reprocess the 5' RACE reads, holding one entry per CDR3 protein. Among about 290,000 distinct CDR3 sequences, 25% to 30% were seen once, and the ten largest hold approximately 29%. Sequences were obtained from blood. All receptors come from a woman in her 70s in good health. Each CDR3 is given with its conserved first and last residue. Each record gives: D gene, V gene, J gene, clone size, CDR3 protein, CDR3 DNA. A D gene is named only where the DNA matches it firmly. Clone size is stated in some rows and not others, as once, few, many or a class when expanded.

D gene: .
V gene: TRBV12-3/TRBV12-4
J gene: TRBJ2-1
clone size: .
CDR3 protein: CASSFEPYNEQFF
CDR3 DNA: TGTGCCAGCAGTTTTGAGCCCTACAATGAGCAGTTCTTC

D gene: .
V gene: TRBV5-1
J gene: TRBJ2-5
clone size: .
CDR3 protein: CASSLVGSEAAQYF
CDR3 DNA: TGCGCCAGCAGCTTGGTAGGCTCCGAAGCGGCCCAGTACTTC

D gene: TRBD1
V gene: TRBV12-3/TRBV12-4
J gene: TRBJ1-2
clone size: few
CDR3 protein: CASRRTGAGYTF
CDR3 DNA: TGTGCCAGCAGAAGGACAGGGGCGGGCTACACCTTC

D gene: TRBD1
V gene: TRBV20-1
J gene: TRBJ1-6
clone size: few
CDR3 protein: CSAHRQGARGNSPLHF
CDR3 DNA: TGCAGTGCACACAGACAGGGGGCGCGGGGGAATTCACCCCTCCACTTT

D gene: .
V gene: TRBV6-7
J gene: TRBJ2-1
clone size: .
CDR3 protein: CASSYSPSAYNEQFF
CDR3 DNA: TGTGCCAGCAGTTACTCTCCTAGCGCCTACAATGAGCAGTTCTTC

D gene: TRBD1
V gene: TRBV15
J gene: TRBJ1-4
clone size: once
CDR3 protein: CATSRDQGEEKLFF
CDR3 DNA: TGTGCCACCAGCAGAGATCAGGGGGAAGAAAAACTGTTTTTT

D gene: .
V gene: TRBV6-1
J gene: TRBJ1-1
clone size: .
CDR3 protein: CASSGLGGMTEAFF
CDR3 DNA: TGTGCCAGCAGTGGTCTCGGAGGCATGACTGAAGCTTTCTTT

D gene: TRBD2
V gene: TRBV28
J gene: TRBJ2-1
clone size: .
CDR3 protein: CASSSIGLAENEQFF
CDR3 DNA: TGTGCCAGCAGTTCCATTGGACTAGCGGAGAATGAGCAGTTCTTC

D gene: .
V gene: TRBV4-1
J gene: TRBJ2-7
clone size: .
CDR3 protein: CASSQDVGTLSYEQYF
CDR3 DNA: TGCGCCAGCAGCCAAGATGTAGGGACACTCTCCTACGAGCAGTACTTC

D gene: .
V gene: TRBV5-5
J gene: TRBJ2-3
clone size: many
CDR3 protein: CASSLDYSTDTQYF
CDR3 DNA: TGTGCCAGCAGCTTGGACTATTCCACAGATACGCAGTATTTT

D gene: .
V gene: TRBV3-1
J gene: TRBJ2-2
clone size: .
CDR3 protein: CASSRSLSLHLGELFF
CDR3 DNA: TGTGCCAGCAGTAGGAGTCTCAGCCTCCACCTCGGGGAGCTGTTTTTT

D gene: .
V gene: TRBV6-1
J gene: TRBJ2-7
clone size: few
CDR3 protein: CASSRRELNYEQYF
CDR3 DNA: TGTGCCAGCAGTCGTCGGGAGTTGAACTACGAGCAGTACTTC

D gene: .
V gene: TRBV5-1
J gene: TRBJ2-4
clone size: .
CDR3 protein: CASSLAARNIQYF
CDR3 DNA: TGCGCCAGCAGCTTGGCCGCCAGAAACATTCAGTACTTC

D gene: TRBD1
V gene: TRBV28
J gene: TRBJ1-4
clone size: .
CDR3 protein: CASSRTGGPNEKLFF
CDR3 DNA: TGTGCCAGCAGTAGGACAGGGGGTCCTAATGAAAAACTGTTTTTT

D gene: .
V gene: TRBV28
J gene: TRBJ2-5
clone size: few
CDR3 protein: CASSPRGRRETQYF
CDR3 DNA: TGTGCCAGCAGTCCCAGGGGCAGGAGAGAGACCCAGTACTTC

D gene: .
V gene: TRBV15
J gene: TRBJ2-1
clone size: many
CDR3 protein: CATSWGSYEQFF
CDR3 DNA: TGTGCCACCAGCTGGGGCTCCTATGAGCAGTTCTTC

D gene: .
V gene: TRBV28
J gene: TRBJ2-1
clone size: few
CDR3 protein: CASRLLVRRDNEQFF
CDR3 DNA: TGTGCCAGCAGGCTTCTTGTACGGCGGGACAATGAGCAGTTCTTC

D gene: .
V gene: TRBV5-4
J gene: TRBJ1-2
clone size: .
CDR3 protein: CASSRDGQRGYTF
CDR3 DNA: TGTGCCAGCAGCCGGGACGGCCAACGGGGCTACACCTTC

D gene: .
V gene: TRBV12-2
J gene: TRBJ2-1
clone size: few
CDR3 protein: CASRLATPGTSVSSSYNEQFF
CDR3 DNA: TGTGCAAGTCGCTTAGCGACCCCGGGGACTAGCGTTTCGAGCTCCTACAATGAGCAGTTCTTC

D gene: .
V gene: TRBV3-1
J gene: TRBJ2-7
clone size: many
CDR3 protein: CASSQEPWTYEQYF
CDR3 DNA: TGTGCCAGCAGCCAAGAACCTTGGACCTACGAGCAGTACTTC

D gene: .
V gene: TRBV5-1
J gene: TRBJ2-5
clone size: .
CDR3 protein: CASSEGLRLGVETQYF
CDR3 DNA: TGCGCCAGCAGCGAGGGACTCCGACTAGGGGTGGAGACGCAGTACTTC

D gene: .
V gene: TRBV29-1
J gene: TRBJ2-3
clone size: many
CDR3 protein: CSAQPATKIGTQYF
CDR3 DNA: TGCAGCGCCCAGCCCGCCACCAAAATTGGGACGCAGTATTTT

D gene: .
V gene: TRBV13
J gene: TRBJ2-7
clone size: .
CDR3 protein: CASSLTGDGEQYF
CDR3 DNA: TGTGCCAGCAGCTTAACGGGAGACGGCGAGCAGTACTTC

D gene: .
V gene: TRBV6-2/TRBV6-3
J gene: TRBJ2-3
clone size: few
CDR3 protein: CASSYTRGSGLRLYF
CDR3 DNA: TGTGCCAGCAGTTACACCCGCGGCTCGGGCTTGCGGTTGTATTTT

D gene: .
V gene: TRBV3-1
J gene: TRBJ2-7
clone size: many
CDR3 protein: CASSPKGGAHYEQYF
CDR3 DNA: TGTGCCAGCAGCCCCAAAGGGGGGGCCCACTACGAGCAGTACTTC

D gene: .
V gene: TRBV5-1
J gene: TRBJ2-7
clone size: .
CDR3 protein: CASTLGAASYEQYF
CDR3 DNA: TGCGCCAGCACACTGGGGGCGGCCTCCTACGAGCAGTACTTC

D gene: .
V gene: TRBV29-1
J gene: TRBJ2-2
clone size: few
CDR3 protein: CSVGTANTGELFF
CDR3 DNA: TGCAGCGTTGGGACAGCGAACACCGGGGAGCTGTTTTTT

D gene: TRBD2
V gene: TRBV12-5
J gene: TRBJ2-1
clone size: .
CDR3 protein: CASGLCTSGMMHNEQFF
CDR3 DNA: TGTGCTAGTGGTTTGTGTACTAGCGGGATGATGCACAATGAGCAGTTCTTC

D gene: TRBD1
V gene: TRBV29-1
J gene: TRBJ2-5
clone size: many
CDR3 protein: CSIDRDNQETQYF
CDR3 DNA: TGCAGCATCGACAGGGACAATCAAGAGACCCAGTACTTC

D gene: TRBD2
V gene: TRBV6-2/TRBV6-3
J gene: TRBJ2-5
clone size: .
CDR3 protein: CASKWTSGREETQYF
CDR3 DNA: TGTGCCAGCAAGTGGACTAGCGGGAGGGAAGAGACCCAGTACTTC

D gene: TRBD1
V gene: TRBV29-1
J gene: TRBJ1-2
clone size: .
CDR3 protein: CGVEAILSGDRVGPYYGYTF
CDR3 DNA: TGCGGCGTTGAAGCCATCCTGAGTGGAGACAGGGTGGGTCCCTACTATGGCTACACCTTC

D gene: .
V gene: TRBV29-1
J gene: TRBJ2-7
clone size: few
CDR3 protein: CSVELFQGAFVF
CDR3 DNA: TGCAGCGTTGAGTTATTTCAGGGAGCTTTTGTCTTC

D gene: TRBD1
V gene: TRBV6-5
J gene: TRBJ2-7
clone size: few
CDR3 protein: CASSTRTGTNEQYF
CDR3 DNA: TGTGCCAGCAGTACCCGGACAGGGACCAACGAGCAGTACTTC

D gene: TRBD2
V gene: TRBV7-9
J gene: TRBJ2-7
clone size: few
CDR3 protein: CASSRGGLAENYEQYF
CDR3 DNA: TGTGCCAGCAGCCGGGGGGGACTAGCGGAAAACTACGAGCAGTACTTC

D gene: .
V gene: TRBV4-2
J gene: TRBJ2-3
clone size: few
CDR3 protein: CASSLAGPGHLATTDTQYF
CDR3 DNA: TGTGCCAGCAGCCTGGCGGGCCCCGGACATTTGGCGACAACAGATACGCAGTATTTT

D gene: TRBD1
V gene: TRBV12-3/TRBV12-4
J gene: TRBJ2-4
clone size: .
CDR3 protein: CASGPGTGGLAKNIQYF
CDR3 DNA: TGTGCCAGCGGACCGGGGACAGGCGGATTAGCCAAAAACATTCAGTACTTC

D gene: TRBD2
V gene: TRBV5-1
J gene: TRBJ2-2
clone size: few
CDR3 protein: CASSPQPGGLSGELFF
CDR3 DNA: TGCGCCAGCAGCCCCCAGCCGGGAGGGCTCTCCGGGGAGCTGTTTTTT

D gene: .
V gene: TRBV9
J gene: TRBJ1-4
clone size: .
CDR3 protein: CASSALEGTNEKLFF
CDR3 DNA: TGTGCCAGCAGCGCACTTGAGGGCACTAATGAAAAACTGTTTTTT

D gene: TRBD2
V gene: TRBV4-1
J gene: TRBJ2-1
clone size: .
CDR3 protein: CASSPQVGGLAGVGEQFF
CDR3 DNA: TGCGCCAGCAGCCCGCAAGTCGGGGGACTAGCGGGAGTGGGTGAGCAGTTCTTC

D gene: .
V gene: TRBV20-1
J gene: TRBJ2-5
clone size: .
CDR3 protein: CSAKTENYQETQYF
CDR3 DNA: TGCAGTGCTAAGACGGAAAACTACCAAGAGACCCAGTACTTC

D gene: TRBD2
V gene: TRBV20-1
J gene: TRBJ2-7
clone size: once
CDR3 protein: CSAPPTSGSYEQYF
CDR3 DNA: TGCAGTGCTCCCCCCACTAGCGGCTCCTACGAGCAGTACTTC

D gene: .
V gene: TRBV6-2/TRBV6-3
J gene: TRBJ2-3
clone size: few
CDR3 protein: CASKVSSTDTQYF
CDR3 DNA: TGTGCCAGCAAGGTCTCTAGCACAGATACGCAGTATTTT

D gene: TRBD1
V gene: TRBV28
J gene: TRBJ2-5
clone size: few
CDR3 protein: CASSFPSGGGETQYF
CDR3 DNA: TGTGCCAGCAGTTTCCCCTCAGGGGGTGGTGAGACCCAGTACTTC

D gene: TRBD1
V gene: TRBV29-1
J gene: TRBJ2-1
clone size: few
CDR3 protein: CSVLRGHASYNEQFF
CDR3 DNA: TGCAGCGTTTTAAGGGGGCATGCCTCCTACAATGAGCAGTTCTTC

D gene: .
V gene: TRBV2
J gene: TRBJ2-5
clone size: .
CDR3 protein: CASRPGQGKETQYF
CDR3 DNA: TGTGCCAGCAGGCCTGGCCAGGGGAAAGAGACCCAGTACTTC

D gene: .
V gene: TRBV29-1
J gene: TRBJ1-1
clone size: .
CDR3 protein: CSVGKGRDTEAFF
CDR3 DNA: TGCAGCGTTGGAAAGGGAAGGGACACTGAAGCTTTCTTT

D gene: .
V gene: TRBV28
J gene: TRBJ2-7
clone size: .
CDR3 protein: CASSPLGRGRVYEQYF
CDR3 DNA: TGTGCCAGCAGTCCTCTAGGGAGGGGGAGGGTCTACGAGCAGTACTTC

D gene: .
V gene: TRBV4-1
J gene: TRBJ1-2
clone size: .
CDR3 protein: CASSSQVSNYGYTF
CDR3 DNA: TGCGCCAGCAGCTCCCAGGTCTCTAACTATGGCTACACCTTC

D gene: .
V gene: TRBV12-3/TRBV12-4
J gene: TRBJ1-4
clone size: few
CDR3 protein: CASSLGEELFF
CDR3 DNA: TGTGCCAGCAGTTTAGGTGAAGAACTGTTTTTT

D gene: .
V gene: TRBV12-5
J gene: TRBJ2-1
clone size: .
CDR3 protein: CASGLVVLAGGPQSGNEQFF
CDR3 DNA: TGTGCTAGTGGTTTGGTGGTACTAGCAGGAGGGCCACAATCCGGCAATGAGCAGTTCTTC

D gene: .
V gene: TRBV7-6
J gene: TRBJ2-1
clone size: many
CDR3 protein: CASSLSGVIEPYNEQFF
CDR3 DNA: TGTGCCAGCAGCTTAAGTGGGGTGATAGAGCCATACAATGAGCAGTTCTTC

D gene: .
V gene: TRBV20-1
J gene: TRBJ2-3
clone size: few
CDR3 protein: CSARVAGRTDTQYF
CDR3 DNA: TGCAGTGCTAGAGTTGCGGGAAGGACAGATACGCAGTATTTT

D gene: .
V gene: TRBV15
J gene: TRBJ2-1
clone size: few
CDR3 protein: CATSRPPNEQFF
CDR3 DNA: TGTGCCACCAGCAGACCCCCTAATGAGCAGTTCTTC

D gene: .
V gene: TRBV6-5
J gene: TRBJ1-1
clone size: few
CDR3 protein: CASSFSGTEAFF
CDR3 DNA: TGTGCCAGCAGTTTCTCCGGGACGGAAGCTTTCTTT

D gene: .
V gene: TRBV20-1
J gene: TRBJ2-1
clone size: .
CDR3 protein: CSARDAYGLSSYNEQFF
CDR3 DNA: TGCAGTGCTAGAGATGCATACGGACTCTCCTCCTACAATGAGCAGTTCTTC

D gene: .
V gene: TRBV9
J gene: TRBJ1-5
clone size: .
CDR3 protein: CASSEKPGGPQHF
CDR3 DNA: TGTGCCAGCAGCGAAAAGCCCGGGGGGCCCCAGCATTTT

D gene: .
V gene: TRBV12-3/TRBV12-4
J gene: TRBJ1-2
clone size: few
CDR3 protein: CASSETTNYGYTF
CDR3 DNA: TGTGCCAGCAGTGAAACGACAAACTATGGCTACACCTTC

D gene: TRBD1
V gene: TRBV10-3
J gene: TRBJ1-2
clone size: .
CDR3 protein: CAIRSGTGDYGYTF
CDR3 DNA: TGTGCCATCAGATCCGGGACAGGGGACTATGGCTACACCTTC

D gene: .
V gene: TRBV28
J gene: TRBJ2-5
clone size: few
CDR3 protein: CASSSSGAGRETQYF
CDR3 DNA: TGTGCCAGCAGTTCCAGTGGGGCAGGACGAGAGACCCAGTACTTC